This is a list of T cell receptor beta chains from one sample in a study of beta chain features in type 1 diabetes. This table comes from immunoSEQ multiplex PCR, and its TCRdb copy is limited to in-frame clones, with some not included. The sample shows some 330,000 clones, around 12% of them seen only once. Source material: naive CD4+ T cells from blood. Source of these receptors: a woman aged 18-29 years with type 1 diabetes. The CDR3 runs from the conserved cysteine through the conserved F or W. The D gene is left open where the match is weak. The size field is filled for only some rows; it gives once, few, many or a size class.

clone_size j_call v_call d_call cdr3_aa cdr3_nt
few TRBJ2-1 TRBV9 NA CASSVAGDRRNEQFF TGTGCCAGCAGCGTAGCGGGGGACCGCCGGAATGAGCAGTTCTTC
NA TRBJ2-1 TRBV9 TRBD1 CASSFSGTGRYNEQFF TGTGCCAGCAGCTTTTCCGGGACAGGGAGGTACAATGAGCAGTTCTTC
few TRBJ1-6 TRBV5-6 NA CASGGISSLKPLHF TGTGCCAGCGGAGGAATAAGCTCCCTTAAACCCCTCCACTTT
NA TRBJ2-7 TRBV21-1 NA CASSKGGRGNEQYF TGTGCCAGCAGCAAAGGGGGAAGGGGGAACGAGCAGTACTTC
few TRBJ2-1 TRBV11-3 NA CASSPTDMLGEQFF TGTGCCAGCAGCCCAACGGACATGTTAGGGGAGCAGTTCTTC
few TRBJ2-1 TRBV4-1 NA CASSQDQIGQMNNEQFF TGCGCCAGCAGCCAAGACCAAATTGGACAGATGAACAATGAGCAGTTCTTC
NA TRBJ1-5 TRBV11-2 NA CASSSGGAGQPQHF TGTGCCAGCAGCTCGGGCGGGGCTGGTCAGCCCCAGCATTTT
NA TRBJ2-2 TRBV7-9 TRBD1 CASSSDRANTGELFF TGTGCCAGCAGCTCGGACAGGGCGAACACCGGGGAGCTGTTTTTT
NA TRBJ2-3 TRBV4-1 TRBD2 CASSQVGREAGTDTQYF TGCGCCAGCAGCCAAGTCGGGCGGGAGGCGGGAACAGATACGCAGTATTTT
NA TRBJ1-5 TRBV18 TRBD1 CASSPGTGGQPQHF TGTGCCAGCTCACCCGGGACAGGGGGACAGCCCCAGCATTTT
few TRBJ2-1 TRBV5-4 NA CASSTGWGDRNEQFF TGTGCCAGCAGCACCGGGTGGGGGGATCGCAATGAGCAGTTCTTC
few TRBJ1-2 TRBV7-2 NA CASSLMAYGYTF TGTGCCAGCAGCTTAATGGCCTATGGCTACACCTTC
NA TRBJ2-7 TRBV28 TRBD2 CASSYHGGAYEQYF TGTGCCAGCAGTTATCATGGGGGGGCCTACGAGCAGTACTTC
NA TRBJ1-2 TRBV4-3 TRBD1 CASSQDEGQPYGYTF TGCGCCAGCAGCCAAGATGAGGGACAGCCATATGGCTACACCTTC
NA TRBJ2-1 TRBV5-4 TRBD2 CASSSPASGSRYNEQFF TGTGCCAGCAGCTCACCGGCTAGCGGGAGTCGATACAATGAGCAGTTCTTC
few TRBJ2-7 TRBV11-2 NA CASSFSSYEQYF TGTGCCAGCAGCTTCTCCTCCTACGAGCAGTACTTC
few TRBJ1-1 TRBV4-1 NA CASSQANRLNTEAFF TGCGCCAGCAGCCAAGCGAACAGGCTGAACACTGAAGCTTTCTTT
few TRBJ2-6 TRBV7-8 NA CASSLALGGGGLTISGANVLTF TGTGCCAGCAGCTTAGCGTTGGGGGGTGGAGGACTCACTATCTCTGGGGCCAACGTCCTGACTTTC
few TRBJ1-5 TRBV30 NA CAWSGATGLGNQPQHF TGTGCCTGGAGTGGGGCCACAGGGTTGGGCAATCAGCCCCAGCATTTT
few TRBJ1-1 TRBV4-1 NA CASSQGRGAFF TGCGCCAGCAGCCAAGGCCGGGGAGCTTTCTTT
few TRBJ2-1 TRBV6-5 TRBD2 CASSSRLAGEQFF TGTGCCAGCAGTTCTAGACTAGCGGGAGAGCAGTTCTTC
few TRBJ2-5 TRBV5-6 NA CASSLGGEETQYF TGTGCCAGCAGCTTGGGAGGTGAGGAGACCCAGTACTTC